The subject of this entry is one T cell receptor (beta chain). As yet, its antigen is unknown. In preparing the TRB cDNA libraries, 5' RACE with UMI labels was used. Reanalyzing the 5' RACE reads, TCRdb keeps one entry per CDR3 protein, without DNA. Its listing shows tens of thousands of distinct CDR3 sequences. This entry belongs to a study of CXCR3-negative and CXCR3-positive naive CD8 T cells. Study summary: Total TRB output reached some 140 million reads, about 1.5 +/- 0.3 million per library.

Every individual CD8+ T cell subset underwent sorting in triplicate at more than 250,000 cells apiece. General study findings and limits: Comparably high diversity marked both naive subsets, whereas memory CD8+ cells had much lower diversity.

Sequenced material: naive CXCR3- CD8+ T cells from blood. The subset was: CD45RO-CCR7+CD27+CD95- naive CD8+ T cells lacking CXCR3 (TNR3-). The receptor was isolated from a human donor in good health. Some clones in this sample may be carry-over from other donors' samples.

The CDR3 here is CASSHFLLSATNEKLFF. The V call is TRBV4-2, the J call TRBJ1-4. The CDR3 loop spans 17 amino acids. Looked up from germline, CDR1 is LGHNA and CDR2 is YNFKEQ.